This entry lists 17 T cell receptor beta chains sequenced from one sample in a study of read filtering for tumor transcriptome and immune sequencing. The library was built from around 400 ng RNA with molecular barcoded adaptors for alpha/delta and beta/gamma chains. TCRdb reprocessed the reads with MiXCR, giving one entry per CDR3 protein. Here the sample spans about 5,800 distinct CDR3 sequences, about 20% being singletons. The specimen was a population of CD138-negative cells sorted from bone marrow. The receptors here all came from a donor over 35 with multiple myeloma.

The gene calls are TRBV15 and TRBJ1-1, with 9 positions matching TRBD1. Germline CDR1 and CDR2: LNHNV and YYDKDF (reference sequence). V trimming: 1 base; J trimming: 3 bases; junction bases outside the gene matches: 6. The CDR3 extends over 16 amino acids. CDR3 sequence (DNA): TGTGCCACCAGCAGAGCTAGGACAGGGGCGGACACTGAAGCTTTCTTT. Its protein is CATSRARTGADTEAFF. Supplemented by reference TRBV15 and TRBJ1-1, the full variable domain reads DAMVIQNPRYQVTQFGKPVTLSCSQTLNHNVMYWYQQKSSQAPKLLFHYYDKDFNNEADTPDNFQSRRPNTSFCFLDIRSPGLGDTAMYLCATSRARTGADTEAFFGQGTRLTVV.

On this clonotype: This may stem from a read error, because a much larger clone lies one nucleotide away. This chain connects TRBV28 to TRBJ1-5; D is possibly TRBD1 (6 bases). Trimming shortened V by 6 bases and J by 3 bases, and 15 bases separated the two germline ends. The CDR3 extends over 15 amino acids. CDR1 MDHEN and CDR2 SYDVKM come from the germline V gene. The CDR3 is CASSTRDNINQPQHF. CDR3 sequence (DNA): TGTGCCAGCAGCACGAGGGACAATATCAATCAGCCCCAGCATTTT.

In its sample, this clonotype was seen many times. V and J are TRBV29-1 and TRBJ1-2; maybe TRBD1 (5 bases). This CDR3 contains 13 residues. The germline V gene has CDR1 SQVTM and CDR2 ANQGSEA. Trimming removed 2 bases at V and 0 bases at J, with 7 bases between. The CDR3 DNA reads TGCAGCGTTGAAAAGGGGCCTAACTATGGCTACACCTTC. Its protein product is CSVEKGPNYGYTF.

Sample share makes this clonotype large (0.1 to 1%). J is TRBJ2-1 and V is TRBV28; 14 bases map to TRBD2. V lost 7 bases and J lost 6; bases outside the gene matches: 8. The CDR3 spans 16 residues. In germline, CDR1 is MDHEN, CDR2 SYDVKM. CDR3 sequence reads: CASTPTGLAGVNEQFF. The DNA of the CDR3 is TGTGCCAGCACCCCTACGGGACTAGCGGGAGTCAATGAGCAGTTCTTC. Combining the CDR3 with reference TRBV28 and TRBJ2-1 gives the whole variable domain DVKVTQSSRYLVKRTGEKVFLECVQDMDHENMFWYRQDPGLGLRLIYFSYDVKMKEKGDIPEGYSVSREKKERFSLILESASTNQTSMYLCASTPTGLAGVNEQFFGPGTRLTVL.

By share of the sample, this clonotype is medium-sized. This chain links TRBV20-1 with TRBJ2-1; tentative D call: TRBD2 (5 bases). Trimming shortened V by 6 bases and J by 5 bases, and 11 bases separated the two germline ends. Germline values: CDR1 DFQATT, CDR2 SNEGSKA (reference sequence). The CDR3 loop spans 12 amino acids. The CDR3 spells CSASDWNNEQFF. The CDR3, as DNA: TGCAGTGCGTCGGACTGGAACAATGAGCAGTTCTTC.

In its sample, this clonotype ranks as medium-sized (0.01 to 0.1%). The rearrangement uses TRBV20-1 and TRBJ2-1; TRBD2 might be the D (6 bases). The CDR3 is 14 residues long. Trimming removed 6 bases at V and 7 bases at J, with 19 bases between. Germline loops: CDR1 DFQATT, CDR2 SNEGSKA (reference sequence). CDR3 residues: CSALPGLLYNEQFF. The DNA of the CDR3 is TGCAGTGCCCTACCGGGACTCCTTTATAATGAGCAGTTCTTC.

In its sample, this clonotype was seen many times. The J gene is TRBJ1-1, the V gene TRBV30; D possibly corresponds to TRBD1 (5 bases). The CDR3 runs 13 residues. Trimming pared 3 bases from V and 5 bases from J, leaving 13 bases between. Looked up from germline, CDR1 is GTSNPN and CDR2 is SVGIG (reference sequence). The CDR3 reads CAWRLRGGTEAFF. The CDR3, as DNA: TGTGCCTGGAGGCTCCGGGGGGGGACTGAAGCTTTCTTT.

This clonotype is medium-sized by share. This rearrangement joins TRBV27 to TRBJ1-2; 8 bases line up with TRBD1. The CDR3 runs 16 residues. Germline V gives CDR1 MNHEY, CDR2 SMNVEV (reference sequence). Trimming cost V 0 bases and J 8 bases; bases outside gene matches: 11. The chain's CDR3 is CASSLSNTGGPNGYTF. The DNA of the CDR3 is TGTGCCAGCAGTTTATCGAATACAGGGGGGCCTAACGGCTACACCTTC.

By proportion, this clonotype is medium-sized. The genes are TRBV20-1 and TRBJ2-1; a possible D gene is TRBD1 (5 bases). The CDR3 is 11 residues long. Germline values: CDR1 DFQATT, CDR2 SNEGSKA (reference sequence). The CDR3 DNA reads as TGCAGCCCCAATAAAGGGGATGAGCAGTTCTTC. It yields the protein CSPNKGDEQFF.

This clonotype is medium-sized by share. The rearrangement uses TRBV27 and TRBJ2-7; 8 bases are shared with TRBD2. Germline V gene data show CDR1 as MNHEY and CDR2 as SMNVEV (reference sequence). The CDR3 totals 15 residues. Trimming at V came to 1 base and at J to 4 bases, leaving 6 bases not matched to a gene. CDR3 in DNA: TGTGCCAGCAGTTTATTCGCTAGCGGGCGGTACGAGCAGTACTTC. Translated: CASSLFASGRYEQYF.

In its sample, this clonotype was seen many times. The rearrangement joins TRBV19 to TRBJ2-6; possibly TRBD1 or TRBD2 for D (5 bases each). CDR1 and CDR2 from the germline V gene are LNHDA and SQIVND (reference sequence). This CDR3 region has 19 residues. The ends were cut back, 0 bases at V and 0 bases at J, with 15 bases in the middle. CDR3 nucleotides: TGTGCCAGTAGTATAGAACCGGGACGGCGAACCTCTGGGGCCAACGTCCTGACTTTC. The encoded protein is CASSIEPGRRTSGANVLTF.

This clonotype was observed many times. The CDR3 DNA sequence: TGTGCCTGGAGTGAACGGACGGATGAAGCTTTCTTT. This sequence encodes CAWSERTDEAFF. The chain links TRBV30 to TRBJ1-1; D is unclear. The germline gives CDR1 GTSNPN, CDR2 SVGIG (reference sequence). This CDR3 spans 12 amino acids. V lost 1 base to trimming and J lost 7 bases, with 10 bases between them.

This clonotype appeared a single time. Relative to the germline gene, one junction end is altered; a read error may explain this. The rearrangement joins TRBV7-2 to TRBJ2-7; 7 positions agree with TRBD1. The CDR3 covers 14 residues. Per germline, CDR1 SGHTA and CDR2 FQGNSA. The CDR3 here is CASSLVLGQPEQYF. The CDR3 nucleotides read TGTGCCAGCAGCTTAGTATTGGGACAGCCAGAGCAGTACTTT.

This clonotype is judged medium-sized. V and J are TRBV7-3 and TRBJ2-1; D may correspond to TRBD1 or TRBD2 (6 bases each). CDR1 and CDR2 (germline): SGHTA, FQGTGA. The CDR3 consists of 15 residues. Trimming took 4 bases from V and 2 from J, leaving 12 bases between them. The CDR3 reads CASSSQGLTYNEQFF. The CDR3 nucleotides are TGTGCCAGCAGCTCACAGGGACTTACCTACAATGAGCAGTTCTTC. Supplemented by reference TRBV7-3 and TRBJ2-1, the full variable domain reads GAGVSQTPSNKVTEKGKYVELRCDPISGHTALYWYRQSLGQGPEFLIYFQGTGAADDSGLPNDRFFAVRPEGSVSTLKIQRTERGDSAVYLCASSSQGLTYNEQFFGPGTRLTVL.

This clonotype was seen a few times. This chain links TRBV11-2 with TRBJ2-5; the D gene is possibly TRBD2 (5 bases). Trimming pared 5 bases from V and 2 bases from J, leaving 18 bases between. The CDR3 covers 16 residues. Germline-derived CDR1 and CDR2 are SGHAT and FQNNGV. DNA for the CDR3: TGTGCCAGCAGCCAGTCAACTCCCGGCGGGCAAGAGACCCAGTACTTC. It yields the protein CASSQSTPGGQETQYF.

By share, this clonotype ranks as medium-sized. The CDR3 DNA sequence: TGCAGTGCTAGGAGACAGGGGGCTGGGGACGAGCAGTACTTC. It yields the protein CSARRQGAGDEQYF. The chain recombines TRBV20-1 with TRBJ2-7, with 10 bases matching TRBD1. The length of the CDR3 is 14 residues. Germline V gene data show CDR1 as DFQATT and CDR2 as SNEGSKA (reference sequence). V was pared by 3 bases and J by 5 bases, with 7 bases of the junction left unmatched.

Notes on this clonotype: A junction boundary mismatches the germline segment, possibly from a read error. The DNA for the CDR3 is TGTACCACCAGTGATTTCGGCAGGGCAGAGATCCAGTACTTC. Translated: CTTSDFGRAEIQYF. The chain carries TRBV24-1 and TRBJ2-5, with D perhaps matching TRBD1 (5 bases). Germline assignment: CDR1 KGHDR and CDR2 SFDVKD. The CDR3 length is 14 residues.